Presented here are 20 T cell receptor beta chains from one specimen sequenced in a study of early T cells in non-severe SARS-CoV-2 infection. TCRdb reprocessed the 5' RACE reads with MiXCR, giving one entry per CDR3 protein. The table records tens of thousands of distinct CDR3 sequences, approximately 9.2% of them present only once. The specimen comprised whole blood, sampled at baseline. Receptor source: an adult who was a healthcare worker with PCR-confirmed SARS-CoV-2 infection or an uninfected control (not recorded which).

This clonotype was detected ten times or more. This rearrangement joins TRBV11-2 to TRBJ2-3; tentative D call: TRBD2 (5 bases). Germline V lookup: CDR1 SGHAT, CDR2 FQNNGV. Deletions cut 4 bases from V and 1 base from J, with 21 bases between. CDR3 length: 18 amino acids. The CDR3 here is CASSSFLSSRAGTDTQYF. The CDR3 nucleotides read TGTGCCAGCAGCTCCTTTTTATCCTCACGAGCGGGCACAGATACGCAGTATTTT. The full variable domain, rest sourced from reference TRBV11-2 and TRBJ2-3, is EAGVAQSPRYKIIEKRQSVAFWCNPISGHATLYWYQQILGQGPKLLIQFQNNGVVDDSQLPKDRFSAERLKGVDSTLKIQPAKLEDSAVYLCASSSFLSSRAGTDTQYFGPGTRLTVL.

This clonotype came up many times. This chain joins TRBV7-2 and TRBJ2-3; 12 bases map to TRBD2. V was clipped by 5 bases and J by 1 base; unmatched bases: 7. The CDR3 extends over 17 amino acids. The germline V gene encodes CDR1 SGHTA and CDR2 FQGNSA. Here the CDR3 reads CASSRTSGISRTDTQYF. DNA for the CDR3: TGTGCCAGCAGCCGGACTAGCGGGATAAGTCGCACAGATACGCAGTATTTT.

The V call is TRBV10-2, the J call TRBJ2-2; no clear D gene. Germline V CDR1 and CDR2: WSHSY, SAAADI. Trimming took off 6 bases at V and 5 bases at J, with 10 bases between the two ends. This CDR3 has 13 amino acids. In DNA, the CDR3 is TGCGCCAGCAGAGGGCCACGGACCGGGGAGCTGTTTTTT. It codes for CASRGPRTGELFF.

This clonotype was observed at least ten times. This CDR3 is CAISRTGPYGYTF. CDR3 DNA sequence: TGTGCCATCAGTCGGACAGGGCCCTATGGCTACACCTTC. The chain is built from TRBV10-3 and TRBJ1-2, with TRBD1 matching over 8 bases. V lost 5 bases, J lost 4 bases, and 3 bases stayed unmatched. Germline assignment: CDR1 ENHRY and CDR2 SYGVKD. The CDR3 is 13 amino acids.

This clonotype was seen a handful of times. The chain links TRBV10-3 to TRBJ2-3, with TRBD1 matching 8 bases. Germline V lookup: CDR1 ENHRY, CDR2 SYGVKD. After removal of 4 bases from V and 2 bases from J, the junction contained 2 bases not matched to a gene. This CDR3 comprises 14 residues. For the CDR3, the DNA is TGTGCCATCAGTGCGGACAGGGTCACAGATACGCAGTATTTT. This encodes CAISADRVTDTQYF.

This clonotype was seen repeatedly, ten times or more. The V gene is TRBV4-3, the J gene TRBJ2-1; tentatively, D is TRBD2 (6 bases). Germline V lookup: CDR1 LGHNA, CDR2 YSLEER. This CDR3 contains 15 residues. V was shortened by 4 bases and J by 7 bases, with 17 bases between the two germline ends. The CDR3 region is CASSRLRTAGNEQFF. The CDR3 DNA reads TGCGCCAGCAGCCGACTACGGACGGCGGGGAATGAGCAGTTCTTC.

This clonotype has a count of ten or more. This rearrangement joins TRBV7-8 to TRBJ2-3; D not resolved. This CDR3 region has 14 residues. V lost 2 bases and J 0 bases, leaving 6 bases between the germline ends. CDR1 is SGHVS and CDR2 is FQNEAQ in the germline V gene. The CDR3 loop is CASSLLTSTDTQYF. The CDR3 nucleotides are TGTGCCAGCAGCTTATTAACTAGCACAGATACGCAGTATTTT.

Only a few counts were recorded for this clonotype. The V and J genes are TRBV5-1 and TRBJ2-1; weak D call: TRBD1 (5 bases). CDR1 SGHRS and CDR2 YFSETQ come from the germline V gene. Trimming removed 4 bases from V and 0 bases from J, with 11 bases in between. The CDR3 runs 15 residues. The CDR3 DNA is TGCGCCAGCAGCGATCAGGGTAGCTCCTACAATGAGCAGTTCTTC. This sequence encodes CASSDQGSSYNEQFF.

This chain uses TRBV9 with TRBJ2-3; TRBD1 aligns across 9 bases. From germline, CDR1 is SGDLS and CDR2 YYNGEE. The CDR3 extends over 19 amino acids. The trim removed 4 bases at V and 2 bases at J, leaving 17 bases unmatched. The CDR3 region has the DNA TGTGCCAGCAGCCAGGGGCGGGAGTGGGACAGGGTTCTCACAGATACGCAGTATTTT. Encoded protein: CASSQGREWDRVLTDTQYF.

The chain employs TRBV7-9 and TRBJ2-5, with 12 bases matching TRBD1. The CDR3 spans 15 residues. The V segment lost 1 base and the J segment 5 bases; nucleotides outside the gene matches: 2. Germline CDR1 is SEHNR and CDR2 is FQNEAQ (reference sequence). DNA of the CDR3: TGTGCCAGCAGCTTAGGGGACAGGGGGCCGGAGACCCAGTACTTC. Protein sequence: CASSLGDRGPETQYF.

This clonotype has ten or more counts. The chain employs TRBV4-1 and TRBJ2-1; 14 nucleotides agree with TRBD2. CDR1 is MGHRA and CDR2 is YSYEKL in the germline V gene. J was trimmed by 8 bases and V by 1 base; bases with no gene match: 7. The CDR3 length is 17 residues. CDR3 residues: CASSQGLAGGSRYEQFF. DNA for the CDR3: TGCGCCAGCAGCCAAGGACTAGCGGGAGGGTCTCGCTATGAGCAGTTCTTC.

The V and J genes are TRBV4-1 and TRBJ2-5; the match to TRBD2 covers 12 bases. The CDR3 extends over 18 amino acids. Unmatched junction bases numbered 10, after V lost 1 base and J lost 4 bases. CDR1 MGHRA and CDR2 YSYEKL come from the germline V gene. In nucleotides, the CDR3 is TGCGCCAGCAGCCAAGTAGCTAGCGGGAGGGCCATGGTAGAGACCCAGTACTTC. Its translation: CASSQVASGRAMVETQYF.

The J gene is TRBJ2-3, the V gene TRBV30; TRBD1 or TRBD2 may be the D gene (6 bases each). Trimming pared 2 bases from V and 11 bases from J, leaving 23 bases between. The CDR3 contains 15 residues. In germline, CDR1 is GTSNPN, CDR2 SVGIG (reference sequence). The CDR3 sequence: CAWSRGIQDSQRQYF. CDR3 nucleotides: TGTGCCTGGAGTCGGGGGATTCAGGACAGCCAACGGCAGTATTTT.

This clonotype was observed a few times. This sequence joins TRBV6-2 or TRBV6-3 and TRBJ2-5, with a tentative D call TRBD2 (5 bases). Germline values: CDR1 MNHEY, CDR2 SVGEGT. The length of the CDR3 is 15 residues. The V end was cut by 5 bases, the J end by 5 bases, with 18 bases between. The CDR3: CASSRTRTGWETQYF. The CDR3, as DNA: TGTGCCAGCAGTCGTACGAGGACTGGTTGGGAGACCCAGTACTTC.

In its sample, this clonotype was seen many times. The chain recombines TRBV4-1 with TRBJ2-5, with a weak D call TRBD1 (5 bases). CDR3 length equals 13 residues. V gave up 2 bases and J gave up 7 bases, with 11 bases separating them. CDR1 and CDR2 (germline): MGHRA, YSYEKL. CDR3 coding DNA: TGCGCCAGCAGCCAAAGACAGAGGACGACCCAGTACTTC. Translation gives CASSQRQRTTQYF.

CDR3 sequence: CSARTAEGGYTF. The CDR3 nucleotides are TGCAGTGCTAGGACTGCGGAAGGGGGCTACACCTTC. The rearrangement joins TRBV20-1 to TRBJ1-2, with D hard to call. V gave up 3 bases and J gave up 8 bases, with 13 bases separating them. Germline CDR1 and CDR2: DFQATT and SNEGSKA (reference sequence). The CDR3 is 12 residues long.

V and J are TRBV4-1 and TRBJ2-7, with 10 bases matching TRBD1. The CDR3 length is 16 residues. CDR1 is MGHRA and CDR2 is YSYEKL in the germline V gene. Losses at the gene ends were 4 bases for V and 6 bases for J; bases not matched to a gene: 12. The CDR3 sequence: CASSPTPGQGFGEQYF. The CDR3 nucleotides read TGCGCCAGCAGCCCGACTCCGGGACAGGGGTTTGGCGAGCAGTACTTC.

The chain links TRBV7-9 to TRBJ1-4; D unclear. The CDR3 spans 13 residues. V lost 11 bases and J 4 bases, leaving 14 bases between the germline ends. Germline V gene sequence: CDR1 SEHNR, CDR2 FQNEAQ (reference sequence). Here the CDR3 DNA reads TGTGCCTCCCGTGGAGAGGTTAATGAAAAACTGTTTTTT. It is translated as CASRGEVNEKLFF.

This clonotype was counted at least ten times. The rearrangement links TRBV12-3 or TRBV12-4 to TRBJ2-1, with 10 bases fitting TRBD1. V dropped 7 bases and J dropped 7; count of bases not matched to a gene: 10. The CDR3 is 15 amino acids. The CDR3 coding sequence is TGTGCCAGCACCCTGGGACAGGGGCGTCGGAATGAGCAGTTCTTC. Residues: CASTLGQGRRNEQFF.

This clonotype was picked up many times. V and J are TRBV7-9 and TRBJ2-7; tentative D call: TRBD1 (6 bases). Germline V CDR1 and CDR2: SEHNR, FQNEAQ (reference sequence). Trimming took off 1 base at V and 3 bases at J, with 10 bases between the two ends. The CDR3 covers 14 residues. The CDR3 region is CASSLGQGHYEQYF. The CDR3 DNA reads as TGTGCCAGCAGCTTAGGTCAGGGGCACTACGAGCAGTACTTC.